Listed below are T cell receptor beta chains from one sample, sequenced in a study of T cells in Graves' hyperthyroidism and ophthalmopathy. Via MiXCR, TCRdb re-called the multiplex PCR reads, giving one row per CDR3 protein. The table records more than 550,000 distinct CDR3 sequences, 17% of them present only once. The sample comprised blood. The receptor set was obtained from a man in his forties or fifties with Graves' hyperthyroidism. The CDR3 runs from the conserved cysteine through the conserved F or W. A D gene is named only where the DNA matches it firmly. Clone size appears in some rows only: once, few, many, or a class for an expanded clone.

J: TRBJ1-3
V: TRBV10-3
D: NA
size: few
DNA: TGTGCCATCAGTTCGCGGCCGTCAACAGCCTTGGATTTT
CDR3: CAISSRPSTALDF

J: TRBJ2-7
V: TRBV19
D: NA
size: many
DNA: TGTGCCAGTCGAAGGGACGGAGGCTACGAGCAGTACTTC
CDR3: CASRRDGGYEQYF

J: TRBJ2-1
V: TRBV29-1
D: NA
size: many
DNA: TGCAGCGTTGAAGATGATAGAGGAGGTCCGAGCAATGAGCAGTTCTTC
CDR3: CSVEDDRGGPSNEQFF

J: TRBJ1-5
V: TRBV13
D: TRBD1
size: NA
DNA: TGTGCCAGCAGCTTTAAACAGGGGGCTCTTACTCAGCCCCAGCATTTT
CDR3: CASSFKQGALTQPQHF

J: TRBJ2-1
V: TRBV10-3
D: TRBD2
size: many
DNA: TGTGCCATCAGTGGCGGGACTAGCGGGAGGGGGGACAATGAGCAGTTCTTC
CDR3: CAISGGTSGRGDNEQFF

J: TRBJ2-3
V: TRBV24-1
D: NA
size: many
DNA: TGTGCCACCAGTGATTTTGACCCCTCGGACCCAGATACGCAGTATTTT
CDR3: CATSDFDPSDPDTQYF

J: TRBJ1-6
V: TRBV6-1
D: TRBD1
size: many
DNA: TGTGCCAGCAACCCCCGGCAGGGGGGTTCACCCCTCCACTTT
CDR3: CASNPRQGGSPLHF

J: TRBJ1-3
V: TRBV7-8
D: TRBD1
size: NA
DNA: TGTGCCAGCAGCACTAAAGGACAGGGGAGAGGAAACACCATATATTTT
CDR3: CASSTKGQGRGNTIYF

J: TRBJ2-2
V: TRBV28
D: NA
size: NA
DNA: TGTGCCAGCGGGCTGGGCAGGGCGGTTAAGTACACCGGGGAGCTGTTTTTT
CDR3: CASGLGRAVKYTGELFF

J: TRBJ2-1
V: TRBV29-1
D: NA
size: few
DNA: TGCAGCGTTGAAGATCCGGGCAGGGTCCTTTACAATGAGCAGTTCTTC
CDR3: CSVEDPGRVLYNEQFF

J: TRBJ2-4
V: TRBV7-6
D: NA
size: few
DNA: TGTGCCAGCAGCTTAGAGGAGCGGGACATTCAGTACTTC
CDR3: CASSLEERDIQYF

J: TRBJ2-1
V: TRBV9
D: TRBD2
size: many
DNA: TGTGCCAGCACCGGGACTAGCGAATCCTACAATGAGCAGTTCTTC
CDR3: CASTGTSESYNEQFF

J: TRBJ2-7
V: TRBV20-1
D: TRBD2
size: few
DNA: TGCAGTGCTCCCGGGACTAGCGATTACGAGCAGTACTTC
CDR3: CSAPGTSDYEQYF

J: TRBJ2-3
V: TRBV28
D: NA
size: many
DNA: TGTGCCAGCAGTCTAATTCTAGCGGATACGCAGTATTTT
CDR3: CASSLILADTQYF

J: TRBJ2-1
V: TRBV28
D: TRBD2
size: many
DNA: TGTGCCAGCCACCCTAGCGGGAGTGATGAGCAGTTCTTC
CDR3: CASHPSGSDEQFF

J: TRBJ2-1
V: TRBV12-3/TRBV12-4
D: NA
size: many
DNA: TGTGCCAGCCCTCCGGGGGACAGTAGAAAGATCAATGAGCAGTTCTTC
CDR3: CASPPGDSRKINEQFF

J: TRBJ2-3
V: TRBV7-3
D: TRBD2
size: NA
DNA: TGTGCCAGCAGCTTAACCGGGACTAGCGGGAGCACAGATACGCAGTATTTT
CDR3: CASSLTGTSGSTDTQYF

J: TRBJ1-2
V: TRBV19
D: TRBD1
size: few
DNA: TGTGCCAGTAGTGCAAGGGGGCGGGAGCACTATGGCTACACCTTC
CDR3: CASSARGREHYGYTF

J: TRBJ1-2
V: TRBV9
D: NA
size: few
DNA: TGTGCCAGCAGCACCTCGGGGACTAACTATGGCTACACCTTC
CDR3: CASSTSGTNYGYTF

J: TRBJ2-7
V: TRBV7-2
D: NA
size: many
DNA: TGTGCCAGCAGCTTAGTAGTTCCGGGGGAGCAGTACTTC
CDR3: CASSLVVPGEQYF

J: TRBJ1-1
V: TRBV30
D: NA
size: many
DNA: TGTGCCTGGACGGGCCAAGCCAACACTGAAGCTTTCTTT
CDR3: CAWTGQANTEAFF

J: TRBJ1-2
V: TRBV20-1
D: NA
size: NA
DNA: TGCAGTGCGCGCAGGGTTGGCTACACCTTC
CDR3: CSARRVGYTF

J: TRBJ2-7
V: TRBV11-2
D: NA
size: few
DNA: TGTGCCAGCAGCCCCTCCCGACAGTTCGAGCAGTACTTC
CDR3: CASSPSRQFEQYF

J: TRBJ2-3
V: TRBV15
D: TRBD1
size: NA
DNA: TGTGCCACCAGCAACGGACGAGGGGGCACGGATACGCAGTATTTT
CDR3: CATSNGRGGTDTQYF

J: TRBJ1-1
V: TRBV28
D: NA
size: many
DNA: TGTGCCAGCAGCCCGCCCCAGGGGACTGAAGCTTTCTTT
CDR3: CASSPPQGTEAFF

J: TRBJ1-4
V: TRBV18
D: NA
size: many
DNA: TGTGCCAGCTCACCACGGCAGGGGACTAATGAAAAACTGTTTTTT
CDR3: CASSPRQGTNEKLFF

J: TRBJ2-2
V: TRBV30
D: NA
size: many
DNA: TGTGCCTGGAGTCTGGACGGGGAGCTGTTTTTT
CDR3: CAWSLDGELFF

J: TRBJ1-2
V: TRBV6-1
D: NA
size: NA
DNA: TGCGCCAGCTCCTCCCCCGGAGGCCTTTCTAACTATGGCTACACCTTC
CDR3: CASSSPGGLSNYGYTF

J: TRBJ2-7
V: TRBV28
D: TRBD1
size: many
DNA: TGTGCCAGCAGCTCCGGGACAGGGGTGCACGAGCAGTACTTC
CDR3: CASSSGTGVHEQYF

J: TRBJ2-3
V: TRBV7-2
D: TRBD2
size: many
DNA: TGTGCCAGCAGCTTACCAAATCTAGCGGGAGGAGGAGATACGCAGTATTTT
CDR3: CASSLPNLAGGGDTQYF

J: TRBJ1-1
V: TRBV30
D: TRBD1
size: once
DNA: TGTGCCTGGAGTGTACCCCGGACAGGGGCATACACTGAAGCTTTCTTT
CDR3: CAWSVPRTGAYTEAFF

J: TRBJ2-5
V: TRBV28
D: TRBD2
size: many
DNA: TGTGCCAGCAGCTCGACTAGCGGGGACTACCAAGAGACCCAGTACTTC
CDR3: CASSSTSGDYQETQYF

J: TRBJ2-7
V: TRBV5-1
D: TRBD2
size: many
DNA: TGCGCCAGCAGCCCGGGACTAGCGGACACCTGGGGATACGAGCAGTACTTC
CDR3: CASSPGLADTWGYEQYF